This TCR beta chain appears in the sequencing data of a study of monozygotic twins with inflammatory bowel disease. Germline CDR1 WNHNN, CDR2 SYGVQD (reference sequence). CDR3 length: 17 residues. The study's findings and limits: IBD patients showed reduced TCRbeta diversity (inverse Simpson) versus healthy co-twins. Findings did not support one strong IBD-associated signal or clonotype. Twins with IBD had fewer clonotypes in common with others than healthy twins, particularly during disease activity.

TCRdb derives one entry per CDR3 protein from the 5' RACE reads, leaving out DNA. Found here are more than 300,000 distinct CDR3 sequences; the top ten clones hold 2.5% to 3%. With regard to this clonotype: No antigen is known for it.

The clonotype was recovered from a human donor with ulcerative colitis or Crohn's disease, or a healthy co-twin of an affected twin (not recorded which). Sequenced input: blood. The rearrangement links TRBV10-1 to TRBJ2-7; TCRdb picks TRBD1, but there is no DNA to check that call. The chain's CDR3 is CASSVPWGDRGFYEQYF.